Listed below are T cell receptor delta chains from one sample, sequenced in a study of gamma-delta T cells after stem cell transplantation. TCRdb re-called the RT-PCR reads using CATT. The table has approximately 3,000 delta-chain clones, over 30% seen once; the top ten hold approximately 23%. The material sequenced was gamma-delta T cells. The source is a human donor. It is not recorded whose cells these are; they may come from a transplant donor. Each CDR3 is given with its conserved first and last residue. The D gene is left open where the match is weak. Not all rows give a size; the values are once, few, many and, for expanded clones, a class.

TRDJ1	TRDV2	TRDD3	medium-sized	CACDIVGGILDTDKLIF	TGTGCCTGTGACATAGTAGGGGGGATACTGGACACCGATAAACTCATCTTT
TRDJ1	TRDV2	TRDD3	medium-sized	CACDVLGLYTDKLIF	TGTGCCTGTGACGTACTGGGGCTTTACACCGATAAACTCATCTTT
TRDJ1	TRDV1	-	-	CALGGFVLPTPWGITDKLIF	TGTGCTCTTGGGGGATTTGTCCTTCCTACTCCCTGGGGGATCACCGATAAACTCATCTTT
TRDJ1	TRDV2	TRDD3	-	CACDTITGGPLKRDKLIF	TGTGCCTGTGACACGATTACTGGGGGCCCCCTAAAGAGGGATAAACTCATCTTT
TRDJ3	TRDV3	TRDD2	few	CASTNSPSYDNWLGGWDTRQMFF	TGTGCCTCTACGAACTCGCCTTCCTACGATAACTGGTTAGGGGGCTGGGACACCCGACAGATGTTTTTC
TRDJ1	TRDV2	TRDD3	few	CACDTVGATGGTDKLIF	TGTGCCTGTGACACCGTTGGAGCTACTGGGGGCACCGATAAACTCATCTTT
TRDJ1	TRDV2	-	medium-sized	CACDTVSLRNWGGGVSDKLIF	TGTGCCTGTGACACCGTTAGCCTACGTAATTGGGGAGGAGGTGTATCCGATAAACTCATCTTT
TRDJ1	TRDV1	TRDD3	few	CALGERRLGVLLTDKLIF	TGTGCTCTTGGGGAACGGCGTCTGGGGGTGCTACTCACCGATAAACTCATCTTT
TRDJ3	TRDV2	TRDD3	few	CACDPTYGGHLSWDTRQMFF	TGTGCCTGTGACCCCACCTATGGGGGACACCTCTCCTGGGACACCCGACAGATGTTTTTC
TRDJ1	TRDV3	-	-	CAFGPPPPYGSDKLIF	TGTGCCTTTGGCCCCCCCCCCCCGTACGGGTCCGATAAACTCATCTTT
TRDJ1	TRDV2	-	-	CACDSLSGYTDKLIF	TGTGCCTGTGACAGTCTGTCTGGCTACACCGATAAACTCATCTTT
TRDJ1	TRDV1	-	-	CALGAGFPGVRSNTDKLIF	TGTGCTCTTGGGGCCGGCTTTCCGGGTGTTCGCTCCAACACCGATAAACTCATCTTT
TRDJ1	TRDV2	TRDD3	-	CACDTVFPGDTDKLIF	TGTGCCTGTGACACCGTTTTTCCGGGGGATACCGATAAACTCATCTTT
TRDJ1	TRDV1	-	few	CALGEAGFIF	TGTGCTCTTGGGGAAGCCGGGTTCATCTTT
TRDJ1	TRDV2	-	medium-sized	CACDTLRRTGMDTDKLIF	TGTGCCTGTGACACCCTCCGGAGAACGGGGATGGACACCGATAAACTCATCTTT
TRDJ1	TRDV2	TRDD3	-	CACDTVGGGYPPTDKLIF	TGTGCCTGTGACACTGTAGGTGGGGGATACCCCCCGACCGATAAACTCATCTTT
TRDJ3	TRDV2	TRDD3	large	CACDPLLGDTLFENRDTRQMFF	TGTGCCTGTGACCCACTACTGGGGGATACGCTTTTCGAGAATCGGGACACCCGACAGATGTTTTTC
TRDJ1	TRDV3	TRDD3	-	CASWPSPRTGGKYTDKLIF	TGTGCCTCCTGGCCTTCCCCCCGTACTGGGGGAAAGTACACCGATAAACTCATCTTT
TRDJ1	TRDV2	TRDD3	-	CACDILLGDTRGTDKLIF	TGTGCCTGTGACATTCTACTGGGGGATACGCGTGGCACCGATAAACTCATCTTT
TRDJ1	TRDV2	TRDD3	-	CACDTSLLGGHTDKLIF	TGTGCCTGTGACACCTCTTTACTGGGGGGGCACACCGATAAACTCATCTTT
TRDJ1	TRDV2	TRDD3	-	CACDTVFAPGILRYTDKLIF	TGTGCCTGTGACACCGTCTTCGCCCCGGGGATACTTCGGTACACCGATAAACTCATCTTT
TRDJ3	TRDV2	TRDD3	medium-sized	CACDTATTGGYAVTSSWDTRQMFF	TGTGCCTGTGACACCGCTACTACTGGGGGATACGCAGTGACTAGCTCCTGGGACACCCGACAGATGTTTTTC
TRDJ1	TRDV2	-	medium-sized	CACDTVVPNTDKLIF	TGTGCCTGTGACACCGTCGTTCCCAACACCGATAAACTCATCTTT
TRDJ1	TRDV2	TRDD3	medium-sized	CACDSILGAGLNTDKLIF	TGTGCCTGTGACTCGATACTGGGGGCCGGGCTCAACACCGATAAACTCATCTTT
TRDJ1	TRDV2	TRDD3	medium-sized	CACDPISPLGVRGDKLIF	TGTGCCTGTGATCCTATTTCCCCTCTGGGGGTCCGGGGCGATAAACTCATCTTT
TRDJ1	TRDV2	TRDD3	few	CACDTVRDWGASYTDKLIF	TGTGCCTGTGACACGGTACGGGACTGGGGGGCCTCGTACACCGATAAACTCATCTTT
TRDJ1	TRDV2	-	hyperexpanded	CACDPLTGKNYTDKLIF	TGTGCCTGTGATCCTCTCACTGGGAAGAATTACACCGATAAACTCATCTTT
TRDJ1	TRDV2	-	few	CACDTVSAWADKLIF	TGTGCCTGTGACACCGTGTCGGCCTGGGCCGATAAACTCATCTTT
TRDJ1	TRDV1	TRDD3	-	CALGDGAFFPFLARLGERITDKLIF	TGTGCTCTTGGGGATGGGGCCTTCTTCCCTTTCCTCGCTCGACTGGGGGAACGAATCACCGATAAACTCATCTTT
TRDJ3	TRDV2	TRDD3	medium-sized	CACDITTGGYSWDTRQMFF	TGTGCCTGTGACATTACTACTGGGGGATACTCCTGGGACACCCGACAGATGTTTTTC
TRDJ1	TRDV1	TRDD2	medium-sized	CALGPQPSYYVGAHYTDKLIF	TGTGCTCTTGGGCCCCAGCCTTCCTATTACGTGGGGGCCCACTACACCGATAAACTCATCTTT
TRDJ1	TRDV2	-	large	CACDILSTFPTYTDKLIF	TGTGCCTGTGACATCCTATCTACGTTTCCGACGTACACCGATAAACTCATCTTT
TRDJ1	TRDV2	TRDD3	few	CACDPLLLGDTSTDKLIF	TGTGCCTGTGACCCCCTTTTACTGGGGGATACTAGCACCGATAAACTCATCTTT
TRDJ1	TRDV2	TRDD3	-	CACDTVGDRGKTDKLIF	TGTGCCTGTGACACCGTGGGGGATCGGGGTAAAACCGATAAACTCATCTTC
TRDJ1	TRAV29/DV5	TRDD3	medium-sized	CAASEGGIRRPTDKLIF	TGTGCAGCAAGCGAAGGGGGGATACGGAGACCTACCGATAAACTCATCTTT
TRDJ3	TRDV2	TRDD3	-	CACDNTLILGDHPNRSWDTRQMFF	TGTGCCTGTGACAACACCCTCATACTGGGGGACCACCCGAACCGCTCCTGGGACACCCGACAGATGTTTTTC
TRDJ1	TRDV2	-	large	CACDTVVPGGGYTDKLIF	TGTGCCTGTGACACCGTGGTACCCGGGGGAGGGTACACCGATAAACTCATCTTT
TRDJ1	TRDV2	-	-	CACDEVHSQLRYTDKLIF	TGTGCCTGTGATGAGGTACACTCTCAACTCCGGTACACCGATAAACTCATCTTT
TRDJ1	TRDV2	TRDD3	-	CACDPLLGDIPKNTDKLIF	TGTGCCTGTGACCCCTTACTGGGGGATATCCCCAAGAACACCGATAAACTCATCTTT
TRDJ1	TRDV2	-	few	CACDPLALYAGDYTDKLIF	TGTGCCTGTGACCCCCTTGCCCTATATGCTGGGGATTACACCGATAAACTCATCTTT
TRDJ1	TRDV2	-	medium-sized	CACDTLLVTDKLIF	TGTGCCTGTGACACCCTACTGGTTACCGATAAACTCATCTTT
TRDJ1	TRDV1	TRDD3	medium-sized	CALGEPTFVLGDFYTDKLIF	TGTGCTCTTGGGGAACCCACTTTCGTACTGGGGGATTTTTACACCGATAAACTCATCTTT
TRDJ1	TRDV1	TRDD3	few	CALGAPVLLGEWKYTDKLIF	TGTGCTCTTGGGGCCCCCGTGCTGCTGGGGGAATGGAAGTACACCGATAAACTCATCTTT
TRDJ1	TRDV2	-	large	CACDTMGTPEDKLIF	TGTGCCTGTGACACCATGGGGACCCCGGAGGATAAACTCATCTTT
TRDJ1	TRDV2	TRDD3	-	CACDTVGSTGGSKLIF	TGTGCCTGTGACACCGTGGGATCTACTGGGGGCTCGAAACTCATCTTT
TRDJ1	TRDV2	TRDD3	medium-sized	CACDALGDTRADKLIF	TGTGCCTGTGACGCACTGGGGGATACGCGTGCCGATAAACTCATCTTT
TRDJ1	TRDV2	TRDD3	-	CACDTVSTGGYPEKLIF	TGTGCCTGTGACACCGTTTCTACTGGGGGATACCCGGAGAAACTCATCTTT
TRDJ1	TRDV2	TRDD3	few	CACDTVLGADSLYTDKLIF	TGTGCCTGTGACACCGTACTGGGGGCCGACTCTTTGTACACCGATAAACTCATCTTT
TRDJ1	TRDV2	TRDD3	-	CACDTVLGDDKLIF	TGTGCCTGTGACACTGTACTGGGGGACGATAAACTCATCTTT
TRDJ1	TRDV2	-	-	CACDTVGERTDKLIF	TGTGCCTGTGACACCGTAGGGGAAAGGACCGATAAACTCATCTTT
TRDJ1	TRDV2	TRDD3	few	CACDPLGIPTQALTDKLIF	TGTGCCTGTGACCCATTGGGGATACCTACCCAGGCCTTAACCGATAAACTCATCTTT
TRDJ1	TRDV1	-	medium-sized	CALGAFSPWPFRDKLIF	TGTGCTCTTGGGGCTTTTTCCCCCTGGCCGTTCCGTGATAAACTCATCTTT
TRDJ1	TRDV1	TRDD3	-	CALGVTFMGDTVHKLIF	TGTGCTCTTGGGGTTACGTTTATGGGGGATACAGTCCATAAACTCATCTTT
TRDJ1	TRDV2	TRDD3	medium-sized	CACDTLVAGGFTDKLIF	TGTGCCTGTGACACTCTTGTCGCTGGGGGATTCACCGATAAACTCATCTTT